This T cell receptor (beta chain) was recorded in a study of T-cell reconstitution after alpha-beta-depleted transplantation in children. Study results and limitations: In some patients, recipient T cells and intrathymic progenitors surviving conditioning explained high day-60 diversity. The origin of alpha-beta T cells about two months after transplant was reportedly several hundred expanded graft clones. T-cell numbers and diversity one year post-transplant derived largely from freshly generated T cells.

As it was prepared, the TCRbeta library received unique molecular identifiers. Using its own MiXCR run on the PCR reads, TCRdb lists one record per CDR3 protein. This sample has about 980,000 distinct CDR3 sequences; around 30% occur once, and the top ten carry over 25%. For this clonotype: What it recognizes is unknown. An end of the junction does not agree with germline; a read error may underlie this.

This CDR3 contains 16 residues. Germline CDR1 reads MGHRA; CDR2 reads YSYEKL. The rearrangement uses TRBV4-1 and TRBJ2-3, with a possible D match to TRBD2 (5 bases). The sample was PBMCs, mostly from graft donor cells, taken 360 days after TCRalphabeta/CD19-depleted stem cell transplant. The TCR sequence derives from a boy under two years old who had a stem cell transplant for SCID, so the T cells may come from the graft donor. DNA of the CDR3: TGCGCCAGCAGCGAAGAATTATGGCTAGCCACAGATACGCAGTATTTT. It codes for CASSEELWLATDTQYF.